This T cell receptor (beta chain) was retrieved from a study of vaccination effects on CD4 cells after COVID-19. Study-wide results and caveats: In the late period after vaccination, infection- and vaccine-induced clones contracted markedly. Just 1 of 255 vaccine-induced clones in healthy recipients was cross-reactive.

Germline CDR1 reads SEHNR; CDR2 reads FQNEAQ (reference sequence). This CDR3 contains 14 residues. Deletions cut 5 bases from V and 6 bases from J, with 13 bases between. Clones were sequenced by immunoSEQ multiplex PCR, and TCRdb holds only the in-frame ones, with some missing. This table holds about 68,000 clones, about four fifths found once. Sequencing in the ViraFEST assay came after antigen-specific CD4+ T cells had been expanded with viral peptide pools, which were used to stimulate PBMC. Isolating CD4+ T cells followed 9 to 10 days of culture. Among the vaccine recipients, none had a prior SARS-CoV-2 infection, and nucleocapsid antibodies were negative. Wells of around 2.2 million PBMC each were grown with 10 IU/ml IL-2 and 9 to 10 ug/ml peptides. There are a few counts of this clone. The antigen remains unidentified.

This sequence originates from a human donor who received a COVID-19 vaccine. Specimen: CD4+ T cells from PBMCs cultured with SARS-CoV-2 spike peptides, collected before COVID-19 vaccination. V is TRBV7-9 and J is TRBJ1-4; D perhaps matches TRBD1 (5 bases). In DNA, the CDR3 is TGTGCCAGCAGCCAAAGGGGAGGGGATGAAAAACTGTTTTTT. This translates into CASSQRGGDEKLFF.